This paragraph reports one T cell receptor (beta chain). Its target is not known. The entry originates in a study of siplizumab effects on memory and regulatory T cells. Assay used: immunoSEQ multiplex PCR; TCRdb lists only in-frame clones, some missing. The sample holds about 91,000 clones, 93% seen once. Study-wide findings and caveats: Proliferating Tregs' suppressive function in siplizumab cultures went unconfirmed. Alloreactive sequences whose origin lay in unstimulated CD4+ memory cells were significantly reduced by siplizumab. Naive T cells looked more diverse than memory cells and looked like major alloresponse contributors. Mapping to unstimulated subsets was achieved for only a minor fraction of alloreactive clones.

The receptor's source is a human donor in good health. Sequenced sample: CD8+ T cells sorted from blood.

In DNA form, the CDR3 reads TGTGCCAGCAGCTTAGGCGGGAGGGGTAATGAGCAGTTCTTC. Amino acids: CASSLGGRGNEQFF. The chain recombines TRBV7-2 with TRBJ2-1; TRBD2 matches at 9 bases. Germline-derived CDR1 and CDR2 are SGHTA and FQGNSA. This CDR3 is built from 14 residues. V lost 1 base and J lost 7; bases outside the gene matches: 2.